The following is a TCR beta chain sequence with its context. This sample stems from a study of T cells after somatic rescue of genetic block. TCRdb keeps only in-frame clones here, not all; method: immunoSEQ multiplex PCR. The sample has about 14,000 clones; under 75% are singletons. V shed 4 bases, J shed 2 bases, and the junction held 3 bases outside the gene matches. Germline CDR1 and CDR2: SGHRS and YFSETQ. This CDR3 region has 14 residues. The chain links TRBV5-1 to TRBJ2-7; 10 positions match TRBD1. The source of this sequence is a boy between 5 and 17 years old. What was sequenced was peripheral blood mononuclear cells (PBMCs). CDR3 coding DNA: TGCGCCAGCAGCCTGACAGGGGGCCCCTACGAGCAGTACTTC. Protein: CASSLTGGPYEQYF.